Following are 17 T cell receptor beta chains from one sample sequenced in a study of blood T cells in healthy people across ages (dated by TCRdb to the mid-2010s). Library preparation used 5' RACE. Sequencing was performed on an Illumina HiSeq 2500. A second PCR of roughly 6 to 11 cycles was performed with a sample-barcoded 5' primer and a J-beta primer mix. TCRdb ran its own pipeline on the public reads, namely fastp trimming at Q25 and MiXCR clone calling, and kept in-frame beta chains. Under each unique CDR3 protein, matching rows form one entry showing the most common genes and DNA. Present in this sample are some 760,000 distinct CDR3 sequences, approximately 25% of which were seen just once. The top ten constitute 9.4% of the sample. The same data also contributed to another study, on T cells of mothers and their children.

The sequenced material came from blood. The source of these receptors is a boy aged 5-17 years in good health.

With regard to this clonotype: Its ends do not fully match the called genes, so a read error is possible. Here the CDR3 DNA reads TGTCCCAGCAGCTTACGACAGGGAGTTAATGAAAAACTGTTTTTT. Amino acids: CPSSLRQGVNEKLFF. The J gene is TRBJ1-4, the V gene TRBV9; 7 bases are shared with TRBD1. Germline CDR1 and CDR2: SGDLS and YYNGEE. The CDR3 spans 15 residues.

In this sample, this clonotype turned up a few times. The rearrangement joins TRBV5-6 to TRBJ2-1, with no clear D. The last part of the DNA fits TRBJ2-5 better; the J call may be wrong. The germline V gene encodes CDR1 SGHDT and CDR2 YYEEEE. The CDR3 loop spans 13 amino acids. Here the CDR3 reads CASSLLVGVTQYF. The CDR3 bases are TGTGCCAGCAGCTTGCTGGTTGGGGTGACCCAGTACTTC.

The CDR3 DNA follows: TGTGCCACCAGCAGTGGTACGGGGGTCAAAAACATTCAGTACTTC. This codes for CATSSGTGVKNIQYF. The genes are TRBV15 and TRBJ2-4, with a possible D match to TRBD2 (6 bases). This CDR3 comprises 15 residues. Germline values: CDR1 LNHNV, CDR2 YYDKDF (reference sequence). Trimming took 3 bases from V and 3 from J, leaving 12 bases between them.

The CDR3 region has the DNA TGTGCCAGCTCGAGGGGGACAGGGGTCATACTTTATGGCTACACCTTC. As protein: CASSRGTGVILYGYTF. The chain carries TRBV6-1 and TRBJ1-2, with TRBD1 matching 10 bases. This CDR3 has 16 amino acids. Per the germline V gene, CDR1 is MNHNS and CDR2 is SASEGT. V lost 8 bases, J lost 5 bases, and 14 bases stayed unmatched.

V gene TRBV20-1 combines with J gene TRBJ1-2, with no clear D. This CDR3 is built from 15 residues. V was pared by 6 bases and J by 4 bases, with 21 bases between. CDR1 DFQATT and CDR2 SNEGSKA come from the germline V gene (reference sequence). The DNA for the CDR3 is TGCAGTGCCGACAATTCCCGACTGACGAGCTATGGCTACACCTTC. It encodes CSADNSRLTSYGYTF.

This clonotype turned up a few times. The genes are TRBV6-5 and TRBJ1-6, with D tentatively TRBD1 (5 bases). V shed 6 bases and J shed 8 bases, with 14 bases lying between them. Germline assignment: CDR1 MNHEY and CDR2 SVGAGI. The CDR3 is 14 residues long. The CDR3 region is CASSLTADHSPLHF. In DNA form, the CDR3 reads TGTGCCAGCAGCTTGACAGCGGATCATTCACCCCTCCACTTT.

V usage is TRBV27 and J usage is TRBJ2-2, with unresolved D. The CDR3 length is 13 residues. Deletions cut 1 base from V and 6 bases from J, with 6 bases between. CDR1 MNHEY and CDR2 SMNVEV come from the germline V gene (reference sequence). CDR3 nucleotide sequence: TGTGCCAGCAGTTTATTTGTGGCCGGGGAGCTGTTTTTT. Translated: CASSLFVAGELFF.

The chain has TRBV29-1 and TRBJ2-5; 9 bases line up with TRBD1. The end of the DNA is better explained by TRBJ2-7, so the J call may be wrong. Germline V CDR1 and CDR2: SQVTM, ANQGSEA. The CDR3 sequence is 13 residues long. The CDR3 DNA is TGCAGCGTTGAAGAACAGGGGGCGGACGAGCAGTACTTC. Translated: CSVEEQGADEQYF.

The chain is built from TRBV12-3 or TRBV12-4 and TRBJ2-2; the D is unclear. This CDR3 spans 16 amino acids. V was shortened by 4 bases and J by 7 bases, with 19 bases between the two germline ends. The chain's CDR3 is CASSSGSSHVDGELFF. In DNA form, the CDR3 reads TGTGCCAGCAGTTCCGGGTCCAGTCATGTGGACGGGGAGCTGTTTTTT.

The V call is TRBV3-1, the J call TRBJ1-3; D possibly corresponds to TRBD1 (6 bases). Trimming cost V 1 base and J 0 bases, with 10 bases left between them. The CDR3 is 16 residues long. CDR1 LGHDT and CDR2 YNNKEL come from the germline V gene (reference sequence). DNA of the CDR3: TGTGCCAGCAGCCAAGGACAGGCCGACTCTGGAAACACCATATATTTT. Protein: CASSQGQADSGNTIYF.

V and J are TRBV7-9 and TRBJ1-2; 8 bases match TRBD1. Germline loops: CDR1 SEHNR, CDR2 FQNEAQ (reference sequence). Trimming cost V 5 bases and J 2 bases; bases outside gene matches: 7. This CDR3 comprises 15 residues. The CDR3 loop reads CASSLTGGLNYGYTF. The CDR3 DNA reads as TGTGCCAGCAGCCTCACAGGGGGTTTAAACTATGGCTACACCTTC.

This clonotype was seen more than once but under ten times. The CDR3 DNA reads TGTGCCACCAGCAGAGATCGGAGGGGACTAGCGGGAGGGCCATTAGATACGCAGTATTTT. This encodes CATSRDRRGLAGGPLDTQYF. The chain carries TRBV15 and TRBJ2-3, with TRBD2 matching 16 bases. This CDR3 region has 20 residues. CDR1 is LNHNV and CDR2 is YYDKDF in the germline V gene (reference sequence). V trimming: 0 bases; J trimming: 5 bases; junction bases outside the gene matches: 11.

This clonotype was counted only a few times. The chain joins TRBV12-3 or TRBV12-4 to TRBJ2-4, with TRBD2 matching 8 bases. CDR3 size: 14 residues. Unmatched junction bases numbered 1, after V lost 3 bases and J lost 3 bases. DNA for the CDR3: TGTGCCAGCAGTTTCAGCGGGGGCAAAAACATTCAGTACTTC. This codes for CASSFSGGKNIQYF.

This clonotype was counted only a few times. The chain carries TRBV12-3 or TRBV12-4 and TRBJ2-5; a weak D match, TRBD2 (6 bases). This CDR3 is 14 amino acids long. Between the trimmed V and J ends, which lost 7 bases and 5 bases, there was a span of 17 bases. The CDR3 reads CASNTLSEGETQYF. The CDR3 DNA reads TGTGCCAGCAATACCCTCTCGGAGGGTGAGACCCAGTACTTC.

This clonotype has a handful of counts. The rearrangement joins TRBV14 to TRBJ2-5, with D possibly being TRBD2 (6 bases). TRBJ2-7 explains the end of the DNA better; the J call may be wrong. The CDR3 is 13 residues long. Germline assignment: CDR1 SGHDN and CDR2 FVKESK. The CDR3 bases are TGTGCCAGCAGCCCCTCTATGGGACTCGAGCAGTACTTC. Translating it yields CASSPSMGLEQYF.

This chain links TRBV7-3 with TRBJ2-5, with 9 bases identical to TRBD1. The germline gives CDR1 SGHTA, CDR2 FQGTGA. There are 15 residues in the CDR3. Unmatched junction bases numbered 9, after V lost 5 bases and J lost 5 bases. CDR3: CASSPLQGAVETQYF. CDR3 DNA: TGTGCCAGCAGCCCATTACAGGGGGCCGTGGAGACCCAGTACTTC.

The rearrangement uses TRBV12-3 or TRBV12-4 and TRBJ1-2; 7 positions match TRBD1. Trimming took 8 bases from V and 4 from J; bases not matched to a gene: 7. This CDR3 is built from 13 residues. The CDR3 nucleotides are TGTGCCAGCTGCCAGGGGGGTGTCTATGGCTACACCTTC. It specifies CASCQGGVYGYTF.